The 31 T cell receptor beta chains in this list originate from one sample, sequenced in a study of blood T cell repertoires in COVID-19. Clones were sequenced by immunoSEQ multiplex PCR, and TCRdb holds only the in-frame ones, with some missing. The sample holds some 150,000 clones, around four fifths seen once. The sequenced sample was peripheral blood. These receptors were obtained from a woman aged 40 to 50 with active or convalescent COVID-19.

The chain carries TRBV19 and TRBJ1-6; tentative D call: TRBD1 (6 bases). CDR3 length equals 14 residues. The V gene lost 5 bases and the J gene lost 7 bases, with 12 bases spanning the gap. From germline, CDR1 is LNHDA and CDR2 SQIVND (reference sequence). CDR3 DNA sequence: TGTGCCAGTAGTCATCAACAGGGAAATTCACCCCTCCACTTT. This translates into CASSHQQGNSPLHF.

The V call is TRBV7-9, the J call TRBJ1-6; no clear D gene. Trimming pared 0 bases from V and 5 bases from J, leaving 5 bases between. This CDR3 region has 14 residues. Germline V gives CDR1 SEHNR, CDR2 FQNEAQ (reference sequence). CDR3 sequence: CASSLAGNNSPLHF. In DNA form, the CDR3 reads TGTGCCAGCAGCTTAGCCGGGAATAATTCACCCCTCCACTTT.

The chain has TRBV6-6 and TRBJ1-1; D unclear. Trimming took off 5 bases at V and 3 bases at J, with 10 bases between the two ends. This CDR3 has 13 residues. CDR1 and CDR2 (germline): MNHNY, SVGAGI (reference sequence). CDR3 sequence reads: CASSAYTDTEAFF. CDR3 coding DNA: TGTGCCAGCAGTGCCTATACGGACACTGAAGCTTTCTTT.

This chain links TRBV7-2 with TRBJ2-3, with TRBD1 matching 7 bases. V dropped 4 bases and J dropped 5; count of bases not matched to a gene: 9. The CDR3 runs to 15 residues. CDR1 is SGHTA and CDR2 is FQGNSA in the germline V gene. CDR3 DNA: TGTGCCAGCAGCTCCAACCCACAGGGGATAGATACGCAGTATTTT. It yields the protein CASSSNPQGIDTQYF.

V is TRBV3-1 (or the pseudogene TRBV3-2) and J is TRBJ2-7, with D perhaps TRBD1 (6 bases). The CDR3 runs to 15 residues. Germline CDR1 LGHDT, CDR2 YNNKEL (reference sequence). The V end was cut by 11 bases, the J end by 2 bases, with 22 bases between. In DNA, the CDR3 is TGTGCCCAAACGCCCACCGGACAGAAGGCCTACGAGCAGTACTTC. This gives the protein CAQTPTGQKAYEQYF.

This clone occurred a few times. V gene TRBV6-6 combines with J gene TRBJ2-3, with a possible D match to TRBD1 (6 bases). CDR1 and CDR2 (germline): MNHNY, SVGAGI (reference sequence). The CDR3 spans 14 residues. Trimming took off 5 bases at V and 2 bases at J, with 11 bases between the two ends. CDR3 amino acids: CASSRQGNTDTQYF. The CDR3 DNA sequence: TGTGCCAGCAGTCGCCAGGGGAACACAGATACGCAGTATTTT.

This chain connects TRBV28 to TRBJ1-5; 7 bases line up with TRBD1. V lost 3 bases to trimming and J lost 3 bases; unmatched junction nucleotides: 11. This CDR3 is built from 17 residues. Looked up from germline, CDR1 is MDHEN and CDR2 is SYDVKM. CDR3 DNA sequence: TGTGCCAGCAGTTTTCGTAAAAGGGGACAGCCCAATCAGCCCCAGCATTTT. This gives the protein CASSFRKRGQPNQPQHF.

The chain is built from TRBV29-1 and TRBJ2-3; TRBD2 aligns across 10 bases. This CDR3 has 18 amino acids. The V gene's germline CDR1 is SQVTM and CDR2 ANQGSEA. J lost 3 bases, V lost 4 bases, and 16 bases had no gene match. The CDR3 coding sequence is TGCAGCGTTGTCCCGGGCCCTAGCGGGAGACTCAGAACAGATACGCAGTATTTT. Translating it yields CSVVPGPSGRLRTDTQYF.

The CDR3 spells CASSQDRGFQYGYTF. The CDR3 bases are TGCGCCAGCAGCCAAGATAGAGGTTTTCAATATGGCTACACCTTC. The rearrangement joins TRBV4-1 to TRBJ1-2, with D hard to call. This CDR3 has 15 amino acids. Germline assignment: CDR1 MGHRA and CDR2 YSYEKL. Trimming pared 0 bases from V and 5 bases from J, leaving 13 bases between.

The V gene is TRBV7-2, the J gene TRBJ1-6, with D perhaps matching TRBD1 (5 bases). Trimming cost V 5 bases and J 14 bases, with 16 bases left between them. The germline V gene has CDR1 SGHTA and CDR2 FQGNSA. The CDR3 contains 13 residues. CDR3 amino acids: CASSPPVGGTLHF. In DNA form, the CDR3 reads TGTGCCAGCAGCCCGCCGGTGGGGGGAACCCTCCACTTT.

V is TRBV6-5 and J is TRBJ1-3; D is unresolved. Germline CDR1 reads MNHEY; CDR2 reads SVGAGI. This CDR3 is 13 amino acids long. V was pared by 6 bases and J by 7 bases, with 13 bases between. CDR3 DNA sequence: TGTGCCAGCAGGTTCCGGTGGGAGAACACCATATATTTT. Its protein product is CASRFRWENTIYF.

This chain joins TRBV4-1 and TRBJ1-4; D is possibly TRBD1 (6 bases). V was pared by 4 bases and J by 13 bases, with 10 bases between. The CDR3 runs 11 residues. From germline, CDR1 is MGHRA and CDR2 YSYEKL. The CDR3 loop is CASSPGDRLFF. The CDR3 coding sequence is TGCGCCAGCAGCCCAGGGGATAGACTGTTTTTT.

The rearrangement joins TRBV27 to TRBJ2-7; 11 nucleotides match TRBD1. From germline, CDR1 is MNHEY and CDR2 SMNVEV (reference sequence). This CDR3 has 16 amino acids. V shed 5 bases, J shed 2 bases, and the junction held 8 bases outside the gene matches. The chain's CDR3 is CASSLTGQGAPYEQYF. CDR3 DNA: TGTGCCAGCAGTCTAACCGGACAGGGGGCCCCCTACGAGCAGTACTTC.

The count of this clone is one. The V call is TRBV7-2, the J call TRBJ1-2; no definite D call. Trimming pared 5 bases from V and 7 bases from J, leaving 11 bases between. Germline values: CDR1 SGHTA, CDR2 FQGNSA. The CDR3 is 12 amino acids. CDR3 protein: CASSLTTRGYTF. The CDR3 nucleotides are TGTGCCAGCAGCCTTACTACACGTGGCTACACCTTC.

This chain connects TRBV6-2 or TRBV6-3 to TRBJ2-2, with 7 bases matching TRBD2. The CDR3 has 17 residues. CDR1 MNHEY and CDR2 SVGEGT come from the germline V gene. Losses at the gene ends were 0 bases for V and 3 bases for J; bases not matched to a gene: 7. The CDR3 sequence is CASSYSRTSIDTGELFF. In DNA form, the CDR3 reads TGTGCCAGCAGTTACTCTCGGACTAGTATTGACACCGGGGAGCTGTTTTTT.

This clone is a singleton in its sample. The gene calls are TRBV5-4 and TRBJ1-2, with D unclear. The V end lost 0 bases, the J end lost 2 bases, and 11 bases lay between the germline ends. The CDR3 runs to 15 residues. CDR1 and CDR2 (germline): SGHNT, YYREEE (reference sequence). The CDR3 region has the DNA TGTGCCAGCAGCTTGGATCGCGGTAGCAACTATGGCTACACCTTC. This translates into CASSLDRGSNYGYTF.

The V and J genes are TRBV5-6 and TRBJ2-2, with 7 bases matching TRBD2. This CDR3 contains 16 residues. Germline trimming cut 4 bases from V and 4 bases from J; bases unmatched to any gene: 10. Germline CDR1 is SGHDT and CDR2 is YYEEEE. In DNA, the CDR3 is TGTGCCAGCAGCCCCGGTGGACTAGTTGGCACCGGGGAGCTGTTTTTT. Protein product: CASSPGGLVGTGELFF. The whole variable domain, remainder taken from reference TRBV5-6 and TRBJ2-2, is DAGVTQSPTHLIKTRGQQVTLRCSPKSGHDTVSWYQQALGQGPQFIFQYYEEEERQRGNFPDRFSGHQFPNYSSELNVNALLLGDSALYLCASSPGGLVGTGELFFGEGSRLTVL.

The chain uses TRBV11-2 and TRBJ2-3, with D tentatively TRBD2 (6 bases). This CDR3 spans 18 amino acids. The germline CDR1 and CDR2 sequences are SGHAT and FQNNGV. V gave up 5 bases and J gave up 0 bases, with 21 bases separating them. CDR3 DNA: TGTGCCAGCAGCCCACGTCGGACTATCAAACTTAGCACAGATACGCAGTATTTT. It specifies CASSPRRTIKLSTDTQYF.

This sequence joins TRBV9 and TRBJ1-2; D is unresolved. Germline CDR1 and CDR2: SGDLS and YYNGEE. CDR3 size: 15 residues. V lost 4 bases and J 10 bases, leaving 23 bases between the germline ends. CDR3 nucleotides: TGTGCCAGCAGCCCCCAATACCTGGGCGGGGTTGTCTACACCTTC. This encodes CASSPQYLGGVVYTF.

In this sample, this clone turned up a few times. The V call is TRBV19, the J call TRBJ1-1, with a tentative D call TRBD1 (6 bases). Trimming took off 7 bases at V and 11 bases at J, with 17 bases between the two ends. CDR1 and CDR2 from the germline V gene are LNHDA and SQIVND (reference sequence). The CDR3 totals 12 residues. CDR3 sequence: CASKVGAQSAFF. The CDR3 bases are TGTGCCAGTAAAGTGGGGGCACAGTCGGCTTTCTTT.

The J gene is TRBJ1-1, the V gene TRBV5-6; D remains ambiguous. CDR3 size: 13 residues. V was cut by 2 bases and J by 4 bases, with 9 bases left in between. Looked up from germline, CDR1 is SGHDT and CDR2 is YYEEEE. The chain's CDR3 is CASSFMSGTEAFF. CDR3 coding DNA: TGTGCCAGCAGCTTTATGAGCGGCACTGAAGCTTTCTTT. Supplemented by reference TRBV5-6 and TRBJ1-1, the full variable domain reads DAGVTQSPTHLIKTRGQQVTLRCSPKSGHDTVSWYQQALGQGPQFIFQYYEEEERQRGNFPDRFSGHQFPNYSSELNVNALLLGDSALYLCASSFMSGTEAFFGQGTRLTVV.

The chain couples TRBV6-5 to TRBJ1-1, with D possibly TRBD1 on 5 matching bases. The CDR3 totals 13 residues. Germline loops: CDR1 MNHEY, CDR2 SVGAGI. V was shortened by 6 bases and J by 2 bases, with 10 bases between the two germline ends. In DNA, the CDR3 is TGTGCCAGCAGGCAGGGTTTAAACACTGAAGCTTTCTTT. As protein: CASRQGLNTEAFF.

The CDR3 sequence: CASTSDRATNTEAFF. In nucleotides, the CDR3 is TGTGCCAGCACCTCGGACAGGGCTACGAACACTGAAGCTTTCTTT. The chain is built from TRBV6-5 and TRBJ1-1; 8 positions agree with TRBD1. The CDR3 has 15 amino acids. V dropped 7 bases and J dropped 1; count of bases not matched to a gene: 8. Per germline, CDR1 MNHEY and CDR2 SVGAGI.

The chain has TRBV23-1 and TRBJ2-7; 7 nucleotides align to TRBD1. TRBV23-1 is designated an ORF whose function remains uncertain. After removal of 2 bases from V and 0 bases from J, the junction contained 1 base not matched to a gene. The CDR3 covers 14 residues. CDR3 region: CASSQGTASYEQYF. DNA for the CDR3: TGCGCCAGCAGTCAAGGGACAGCCTCCTACGAGCAGTACTTC.

The chain links TRBV7-9 to TRBJ1-4; weak D call: TRBD1 (5 bases). The germline gives CDR1 SEHNR, CDR2 FQNEAQ (reference sequence). This CDR3 is built from 17 residues. The V and J ends lost 5 bases and 3 bases respectively, with 19 bases between them. CDR3 protein: CASSRNGGPTSNEKLFF. CDR3 DNA: TGTGCCAGCAGCCGCAACGGGGGACCGACATCTAATGAAAAACTGTTTTTT.

The chain uses TRBV7-9 and TRBJ1-2; D gene uncertain. Trimming took 1 base from V and 0 from J, leaving 15 bases between them. In germline, CDR1 is SEHNR, CDR2 FQNEAQ (reference sequence). The CDR3 has 17 residues. CDR3 amino acids: CASSLGPLTRSNYGYTF. Written as DNA, the CDR3 is TGTGCCAGCAGCTTAGGGCCACTAACAAGATCTAACTATGGCTACACCTTC.

V and J are TRBV27 and TRBJ1-2; TRBD1 matches 9 bases. Germline lookup yields CDR1 MNHEY and CDR2 SMNVEV (reference sequence). V shed 3 bases, J shed 4 bases, and the junction held 21 bases outside the gene matches. The CDR3 consists of 20 residues. This CDR3 reads CASSFLLKVGQGVGRYGYTF. Here the CDR3 DNA reads TGTGCCAGCAGTTTTTTATTGAAGGTGGGACAGGGAGTCGGACGCTATGGCTACACCTTC.

CDR3 nucleotides: TGTGCCTGGATCCTCCCAGGAGGCTCCTACGAGCAGTACTTC. It codes for CAWILPGGSYEQYF. The chain carries TRBV30 and TRBJ2-7, with D possibly matching TRBD2 (5 bases). The CDR3 is 14 residues long. The germline V and J ends were trimmed by 4 bases and 0 bases, with 13 bases remaining between them. Germline V CDR1 and CDR2: GTSNPN, SVGIG (reference sequence).

This chain uses TRBV30 with TRBJ1-6, with D unresolved. CDR1 is GTSNPN, CDR2 SVGIG, per germline (reference sequence). The V gene lost 5 bases and the J gene lost 9 bases, with 11 bases spanning the gap. The CDR3 has 12 amino acids. DNA for the CDR3: TGTGCCTGGGGTCGTACAGTTTCACCCCTCCACTTT. It codes for CAWGRTVSPLHF. Filled out from reference TRBV30 and TRBJ1-6, the complete variable domain reads SQTIHQWPATLVQPVGSPLSLECTVEGTSNPNLYWYRQAAGRGLQLLFYSVGIGQISSEVPQNLSASRPQDRQFILSSKKLLLSDSGFYLCAWGRTVSPLHFGNGTRLTVT.

The V and J genes are TRBV6-2 or TRBV6-3 and TRBJ1-1, with D possibly matching TRBD1 (5 bases). This CDR3 is 14 amino acids long. V was cut by 5 bases and J by 4 bases, with 14 bases left in between. The germline V gene encodes CDR1 MNHEY and CDR2 SVGEGT. The CDR3 nucleotides read TGTGCCAGCAGTGCACCTTGGGGCCTCACTGAAGCTTTCTTT. Translation: CASSAPWGLTEAFF.

V and J are TRBV6-5 and TRBJ1-1; D may be TRBD1 (6 bases). Trimming removed 6 bases at V and 5 bases at J, with 13 bases between. The CDR3 runs 13 residues. Germline V gene lookup returns CDR1 MNHEY and CDR2 SVGAGI. The CDR3 loop is CASSQGTLTEAFF. CDR3 nucleotides: TGTGCCAGCAGCCAAGGGACATTGACTGAAGCTTTCTTT.